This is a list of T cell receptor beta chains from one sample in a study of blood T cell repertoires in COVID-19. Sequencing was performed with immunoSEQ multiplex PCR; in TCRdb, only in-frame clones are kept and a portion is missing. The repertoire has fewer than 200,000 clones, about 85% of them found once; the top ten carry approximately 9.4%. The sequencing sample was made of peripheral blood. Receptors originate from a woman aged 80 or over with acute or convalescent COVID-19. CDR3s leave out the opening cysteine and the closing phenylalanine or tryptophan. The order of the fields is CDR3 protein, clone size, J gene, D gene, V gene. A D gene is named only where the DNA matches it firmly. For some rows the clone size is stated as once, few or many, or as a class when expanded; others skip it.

CDR3aa: ASSTGQLSNQPQH
abundance: -
j_gene: TRBJ1-5
d_gene: -
v_gene: TRBV27

CDR3aa: ASSENGLAGVSYNEQF
abundance: -
j_gene: TRBJ2-1
d_gene: TRBD2
v_gene: TRBV2

CDR3aa: ASSLAVGADTQY
abundance: -
j_gene: TRBJ2-3
d_gene: -
v_gene: TRBV5-5

CDR3aa: ASSSPASNSPLH
abundance: few
j_gene: TRBJ1-6
d_gene: -
v_gene: TRBV5-4

CDR3aa: SAGGGYGYT
abundance: -
j_gene: TRBJ1-2
d_gene: -
v_gene: TRBV20-1

CDR3aa: ASSVTANYGYT
abundance: -
j_gene: TRBJ1-2
d_gene: -
v_gene: TRBV3-1/TRBV3-2

CDR3aa: AAAGQGGTDTQY
abundance: once
j_gene: TRBJ2-3
d_gene: -
v_gene: TRBV3-1/TRBV3-2

CDR3aa: ATSRGTLREQY
abundance: -
j_gene: TRBJ2-7
d_gene: -
v_gene: TRBV15

CDR3aa: ASSGTSTHEQF
abundance: -
j_gene: TRBJ2-1
d_gene: TRBD2
v_gene: TRBV6-5

CDR3aa: ASSSTYRAGELF
abundance: -
j_gene: TRBJ2-2
d_gene: -
v_gene: TRBV11-2

CDR3aa: ATSGGGHQPQH
abundance: -
j_gene: TRBJ1-5
d_gene: -
v_gene: TRBV24-1

CDR3aa: ASSQGWYEQF
abundance: -
j_gene: TRBJ2-1
d_gene: -
v_gene: TRBV12-3/TRBV12-4

CDR3aa: SASTATSGSFSYEQY
abundance: few
j_gene: TRBJ2-7
d_gene: TRBD2
v_gene: TRBV20-1

CDR3aa: ASSLDSSSTDTQY
abundance: -
j_gene: TRBJ2-3
d_gene: -
v_gene: TRBV7-2

CDR3aa: ASGLRGIYGYT
abundance: -
j_gene: TRBJ1-2
d_gene: -
v_gene: TRBV6-5

CDR3aa: ASSRDSSNEKLF
abundance: -
j_gene: TRBJ1-4
d_gene: TRBD1
v_gene: TRBV7-9

CDR3aa: ASSPTSGGAHEQF
abundance: few
j_gene: TRBJ2-1
d_gene: TRBD2
v_gene: TRBV6-2/TRBV6-3

CDR3aa: ASSLGTGNTEAF
abundance: -
j_gene: TRBJ1-1
d_gene: TRBD1
v_gene: TRBV7-9

CDR3aa: ASSPQGTDTYEQY
abundance: -
j_gene: TRBJ2-7
d_gene: TRBD1
v_gene: TRBV5-5

CDR3aa: AISDGGGLAGELF
abundance: -
j_gene: TRBJ2-2
d_gene: -
v_gene: TRBV10-3